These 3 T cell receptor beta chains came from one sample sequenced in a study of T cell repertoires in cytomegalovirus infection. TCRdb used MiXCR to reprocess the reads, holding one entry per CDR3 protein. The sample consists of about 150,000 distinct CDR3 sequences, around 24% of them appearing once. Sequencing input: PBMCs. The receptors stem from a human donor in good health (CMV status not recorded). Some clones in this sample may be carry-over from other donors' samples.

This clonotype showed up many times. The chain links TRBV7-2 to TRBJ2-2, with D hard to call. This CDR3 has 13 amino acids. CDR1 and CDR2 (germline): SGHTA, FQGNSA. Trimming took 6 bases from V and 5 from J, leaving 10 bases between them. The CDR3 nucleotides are TGTGCCAGCAGTCTCCCAATGACCGGGGAGCTGTTTTTT. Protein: CASSLPMTGELFF.

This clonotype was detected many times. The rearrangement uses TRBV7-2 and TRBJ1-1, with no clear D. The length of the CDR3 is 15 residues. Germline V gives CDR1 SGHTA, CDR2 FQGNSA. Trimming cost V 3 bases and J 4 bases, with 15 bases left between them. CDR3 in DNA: TGTGCCAGCAGCTTCCCTGGGTTGGTGGGCACTGAAGCTTTCTTT. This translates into CASSFPGLVGTEAFF. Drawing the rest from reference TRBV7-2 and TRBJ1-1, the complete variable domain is GAGVSQSPSNKVTEKGKDVELRCDPISGHTALYWYRQSLGQGLEFLIYFQGNSAPDKSGLPSDRFSAERTGGSVSTLTIQRTQQEDSAVYLCASSFPGLVGTEAFFGQGTRLTVV.

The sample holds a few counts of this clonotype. The CDR3 nucleotides are TGTGCCAGCAGCTCCCCGACTAGCGGGGGGCACTCCTACAATGAGCAGTTCTTC. Translating gives CASSSPTSGGHSYNEQFF. This chain links TRBV7-2 with TRBJ2-1; 13 bases are shared with TRBD2. The CDR3 loop spans 18 amino acids. The germline CDR1 and CDR2 sequences are SGHTA and FQGNSA. V trimming: 4 bases; J trimming: 0 bases; junction bases outside the gene matches: 6.